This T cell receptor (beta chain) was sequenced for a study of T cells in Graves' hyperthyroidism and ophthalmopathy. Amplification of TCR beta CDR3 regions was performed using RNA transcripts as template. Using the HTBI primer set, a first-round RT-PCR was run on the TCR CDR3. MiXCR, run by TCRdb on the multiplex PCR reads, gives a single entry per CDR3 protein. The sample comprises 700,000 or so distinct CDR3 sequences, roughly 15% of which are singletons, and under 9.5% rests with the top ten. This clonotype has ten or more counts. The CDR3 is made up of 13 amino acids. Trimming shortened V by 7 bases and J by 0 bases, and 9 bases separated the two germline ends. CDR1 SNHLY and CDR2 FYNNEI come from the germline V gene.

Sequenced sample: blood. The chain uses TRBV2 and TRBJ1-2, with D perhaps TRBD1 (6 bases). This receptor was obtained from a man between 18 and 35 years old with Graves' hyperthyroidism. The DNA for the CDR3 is TGTGCCAGCACAGGGGAAGCTAACTATGGCTACACCTTC. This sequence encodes CASTGEANYGYTF.